The count of the clone carrying this T cell receptor (beta chain) is one. What it binds is unknown. This entry comes from a study of cytomegalovirus exposure and HLA in healthy donors. Study-wide background: Of some 400 genotyped donors, 81% grouped in the Caucasian-associated ancestry cluster. Regarding the study as a whole: Later analysis showed TCR association rates varying by HLA locus, highest for DRB1 and lowest for HLA-C. HLA restriction was apparent for most CMV-associated TCR beta chains in a later analysis. Accounts indicate the classifier identified cytomegalovirus status with strong specificity and sensitivity.

Primers: 60 Vbeta forward and 13 Jbeta reverse. Assay: immunoSEQ multiplex PCR; the TCRdb copy retains only in-frame clones and omits some. The sample has roughly 180,000 clones; 75% to 85% are singletons. Sequencing was done on a sample of PBMCs. This receptor was taken from a man aged 25 to 45 in good health and CMV-seropositive.

CDR3 sequence (DNA): TGTGCCAGCAACCAACGTAGCGGGAGCTTCAACGAGCAGTACTTC. Protein sequence: CASNQRSGSFNEQYF. The rearrangement links TRBV2 to TRBJ2-7, with TRBD2 matching 9 bases. The germline V gene has CDR1 SNHLY and CDR2 FYNNEI. The length of the CDR3 is 15 residues. Trimming cost V 7 bases and J 5 bases; bases outside gene matches: 12.